Described below is a single T cell receptor (beta chain) sequence and its context. Its antigen remains unknown. The PCR was carried out with 60 Vbeta primers and 13 Jbeta primers. The repertoire was sequenced with immunoSEQ multiplex PCR; TCRdb's copy has only in-frame clones and lacks some. The sample yields 85,000 to 100,000 clones, 75% to 85% seen once. The data originate from a study of cytomegalovirus exposure and HLA in healthy donors. The CDR3 length is 14 residues. V was pared by 5 bases and J by 8 bases, with 9 bases of the junction left unmatched. Germline CDR1 is GTSNPN and CDR2 is SVGIG (reference sequence). Overall study results and limits: An analysis that was carried out later associated some 17,000 TCR beta sequences with HLA alleles at 0.05 false discovery rate. When analyzed later, a missense DCLRE1C variant was found to be linked to TCR beta V- and J-gene trimming. Productive rates of about 87% or about 30% were seen for most TCR beta V segments in an earlier analysis.

The rearrangement joins TRBV30 to TRBJ2-3, with 11 bases matching TRBD2. The sample taken for sequencing was PBMCs. The origin of this receptor is a male donor in good health and CMV-seropositive. DNA for the CDR3: TGTGCCTGGCAACCCGGGACTAGCGGAAGTACGCAGTATTTT. Protein: CAWQPGTSGSTQYF.